The source of this TCR beta chain is a study of Ad26.COV2.S vaccination and SARS-CoV-2 variants. Using immunoSEQ multiplex PCR, the repertoire was profiled, and TCRdb retains in-frame clones only, with some absent. This sample has around 300,000 clones, with more than 85% found just once. The treatment here: some 20 received Ad26.COV2.S at low or high dose, single or two shots; about five received placebo; per-sample allocation not given. It was on day 63 after the first vaccine or placebo injection that samples were taken. The CDR3 totals 16 residues. CDR1 is SGDLS and CDR2 is YYNGEE in the germline V gene. Germline trimming cut 4 bases from V and 2 bases from J; bases unmatched to any gene: 7.

The gene calls are TRBV9 and TRBJ2-3; 10 positions agree with TRBD2. This clonotype originated in a person aged 18-60 years who received the Ad26.COV2.S COVID-19 vaccine or a placebo. The sequencing used peripheral blood, collected in a trial of Ad26.COV2.S vaccine versus placebo. CDR3 nucleotide sequence: TGTGCCAGCAGCCAAAGCGGGGGGGCCTACACAGATACGCAGTATTTT. Translating it yields CASSQSGGAYTDTQYF.